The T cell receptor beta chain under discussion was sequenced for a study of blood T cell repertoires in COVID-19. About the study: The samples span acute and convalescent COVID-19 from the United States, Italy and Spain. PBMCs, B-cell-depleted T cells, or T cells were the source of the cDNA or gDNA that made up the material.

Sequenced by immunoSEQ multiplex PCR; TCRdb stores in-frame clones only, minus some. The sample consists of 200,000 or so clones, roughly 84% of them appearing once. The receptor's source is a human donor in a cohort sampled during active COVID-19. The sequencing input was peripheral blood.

CDR3 DNA sequence: TGCAGTGCTAGTAGGCAGGATCTTAGCAATCAGCCCCAGCATTTT. The encoded protein is CSASRQDLSNQPQHF. This chain links TRBV20-1 with TRBJ1-5; D is ambiguous. From germline, CDR1 is DFQATT and CDR2 SNEGSKA (reference sequence). Trimming took off 3 bases at V and 0 bases at J, with 12 bases between the two ends. The CDR3 spans 15 residues.